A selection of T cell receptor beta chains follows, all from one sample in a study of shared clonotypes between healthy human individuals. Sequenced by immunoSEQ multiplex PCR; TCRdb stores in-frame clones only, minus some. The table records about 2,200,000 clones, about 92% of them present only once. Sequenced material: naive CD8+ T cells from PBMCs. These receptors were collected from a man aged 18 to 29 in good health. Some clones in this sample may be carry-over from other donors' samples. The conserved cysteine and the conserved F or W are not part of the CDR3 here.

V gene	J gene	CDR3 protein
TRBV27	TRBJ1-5	ASSGQGNQPQH
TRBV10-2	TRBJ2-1	ASSDLGTGPAYNEQF
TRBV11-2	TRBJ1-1	ASSTGTGSTEAF
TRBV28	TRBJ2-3	ASSLTGDTDTQY
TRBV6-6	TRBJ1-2	ATADANYGYT
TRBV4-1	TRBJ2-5	ASSQVWVAGAETQY
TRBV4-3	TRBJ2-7	ASSQDASGQFSYEQY
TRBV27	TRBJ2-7	ASSFRAGGSYEQY
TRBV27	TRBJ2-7	ASSPSVYEQY
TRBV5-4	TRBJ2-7	ASSGAGFDYEQY
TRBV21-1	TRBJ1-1	ASSRDRGYTEAF
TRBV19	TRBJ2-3	ASSMRDPDTQY
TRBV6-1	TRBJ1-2	ASSEWGRGIYGYT
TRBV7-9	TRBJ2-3	ASSLLVAGGTDTQY
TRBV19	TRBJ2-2	ASSGPTAGELF
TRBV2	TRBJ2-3	ANKRVEGMRTDTQY
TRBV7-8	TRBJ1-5	ASSYGQGYSNQPQH
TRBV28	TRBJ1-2	ASSIQREPPRGYT
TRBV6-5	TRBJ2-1	ASSSGAGSEQF
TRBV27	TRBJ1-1	ASSLSGGGNTEAF
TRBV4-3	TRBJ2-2	ASSQEAQSGRAGELF
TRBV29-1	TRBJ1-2	SVSGWDGYT
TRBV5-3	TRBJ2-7	ARSFVTGPYEQY
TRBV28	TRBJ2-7	ASRNRRDRAPYEQY
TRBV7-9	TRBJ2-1	ASSGTSGVYNEQF
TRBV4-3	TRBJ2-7	ASSQDRFPGWHEQY
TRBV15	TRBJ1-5	ATDEDRGINQPQH
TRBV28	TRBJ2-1	ASSLSSGSSYNEQF
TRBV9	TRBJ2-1	ASSPPAGRSYNEQF
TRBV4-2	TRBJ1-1	ASSQARTGGGIEAF
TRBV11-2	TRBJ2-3	ASSLDRPSSTDTQY
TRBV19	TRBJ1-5	ASSPGQGMTSNQPQH
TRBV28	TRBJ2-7	ASRSGTDSYEQY
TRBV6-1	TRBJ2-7	ASIDSSVYEQY
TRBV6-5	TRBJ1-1	ASRWDLNTEAF
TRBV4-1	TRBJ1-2	ASSQSPGQGDYGYT
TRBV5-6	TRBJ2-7	ASSITAPAYEQY
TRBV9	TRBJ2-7	ASSLGTDDEQY
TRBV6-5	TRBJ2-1	ASSQLHYNEQF
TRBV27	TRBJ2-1	ASSFARSYNEQF
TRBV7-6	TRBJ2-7	ASSTRDRANTYEQY
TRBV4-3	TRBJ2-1	ASSQEGEGLAGVNEQF
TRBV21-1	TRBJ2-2	ASSIRETITPPNTGELF
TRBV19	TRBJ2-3	ASSAGLTHTQY
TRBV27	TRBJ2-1	ASSFGGYVGRGEQF
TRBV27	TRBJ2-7	ASSIGTGTYEQY
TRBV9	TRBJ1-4	ASSPKAIYNEKLF